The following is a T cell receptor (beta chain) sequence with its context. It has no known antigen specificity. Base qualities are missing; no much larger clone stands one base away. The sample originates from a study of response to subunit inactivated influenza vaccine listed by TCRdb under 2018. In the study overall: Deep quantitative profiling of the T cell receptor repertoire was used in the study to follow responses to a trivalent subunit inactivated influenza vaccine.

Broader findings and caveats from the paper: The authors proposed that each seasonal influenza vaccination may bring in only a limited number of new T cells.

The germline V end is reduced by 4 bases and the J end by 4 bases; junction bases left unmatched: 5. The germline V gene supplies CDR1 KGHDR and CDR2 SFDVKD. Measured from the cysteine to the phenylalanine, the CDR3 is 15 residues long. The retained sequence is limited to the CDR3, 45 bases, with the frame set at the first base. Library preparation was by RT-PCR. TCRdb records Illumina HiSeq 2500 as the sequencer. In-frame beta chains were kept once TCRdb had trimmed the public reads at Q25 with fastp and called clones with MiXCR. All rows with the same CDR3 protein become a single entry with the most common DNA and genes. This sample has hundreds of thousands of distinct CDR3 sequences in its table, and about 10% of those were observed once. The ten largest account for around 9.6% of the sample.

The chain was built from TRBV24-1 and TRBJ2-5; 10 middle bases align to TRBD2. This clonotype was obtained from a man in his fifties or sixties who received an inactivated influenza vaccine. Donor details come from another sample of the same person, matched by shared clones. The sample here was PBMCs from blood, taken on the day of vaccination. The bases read TGTGCCACCAGTGAGAGCGGGAGGGTCGCAGAGACCCAGTACTTC. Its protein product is CATSESGRVAETQYF.